The 3 T cell receptor beta chains below all came from one sample that was sequenced in a study of cytomegalovirus exposure and HLA in healthy donors. The PCR was carried out with 60 Vbeta primers and 13 Jbeta primers. TCRdb's table, derived via immunoSEQ multiplex PCR, lists solely in-frame clones and lacks some. The table has some 90,000 clones, around 70% seen once. The sample taken for sequencing was PBMCs. The origin of the receptors is a man aged 50 to 59 in good health and CMV-seronegative.

The V gene is TRBV9, the J gene TRBJ2-1; 10 bases agree with TRBD2. The J segment lost 4 bases and the V segment lost 4 bases, leaving 8 bases of the junction unmatched. Per germline, CDR1 SGDLS and CDR2 YYNGEE. The CDR3 is 16 residues long. CDR3 region: CASSPTGTSEYNEQFF. As DNA, the CDR3 is TGTGCCAGCAGCCCGACCGGGACTAGCGAATACAATGAGCAGTTCTTC.

The J gene is TRBJ1-6, the V gene TRBV7-9; possible D gene TRBD1, 5 bases. CDR3 length equals 14 residues. V dropped 0 bases and J dropped 7 bases, with 7 bases sitting between them. The V gene's germline CDR1 is SEHNR and CDR2 FQNEAQ (reference sequence). The CDR3 DNA reads TGTGCCAGCAGCTTAGCGCAGGGCAATTCACCCCTCCACTTT. Its translation: CASSLAQGNSPLHF.

J is TRBJ1-3 and V is TRBV11-1; TRBD1 agrees at 10 bases. The germline V gene encodes CDR1 SGHAT and CDR2 FQDESV (reference sequence). J was trimmed by 2 bases and V by 6 bases; bases with no gene match: 7. The CDR3 totals 16 residues. DNA of the CDR3: TGTGCCAGCAGTCCGGGACAGGGGATTGCTGGAAACACCATATATTTT. Its translation: CASSPGQGIAGNTIYF. The complete variable domain, with remaining parts taken from reference TRBV11-1 and TRBJ1-3, reads EAEVAQSPRYKITEKSQAVAFWCDPISGHATLYWYRQILGQGPELLVQFQDESVVDDSQLPKDRFSAERLKGVDSTLKIQPAELGDSAMYLCASSPGQGIAGNTIYFGEGSWLTVV.